The 24 T cell receptor beta chains below come from one sample, sequenced in a study of graft-versus-host responses after intestinal transplantation. Processing released intraepithelial and lamina propria lymphocytes from the graft tissue. The repertoire was sequenced with immunoSEQ multiplex PCR; TCRdb's copy has only in-frame clones and lacks some. The sample gives some 8,000 clones, about 68% of which show up once; roughly 13% is in the top ten. Sequences were derived from ileum tissue, sampled less than 230 days after intestinal transplant. The origin of the receptors is a human patient who received an intestinal transplant, so some T cells may come from the graft donor.

The chain carries TRBV18 and TRBJ1-2; D may be TRBD1 (6 bases). The germline V gene has CDR1 KGHSH and CDR2 LQKENI. The CDR3 spans 16 residues. Trimming took off 2 bases at V and 7 bases at J, with 20 bases between the two ends. CDR3 protein: CASSPEGGQSRGGYTF. As DNA, the CDR3 is TGTGCCAGCTCACCAGAAGGCGGACAGTCCCGCGGTGGCTACACCTTC. Together with reference TRBV18 and TRBJ1-2, the CDR3 gives the full variable domain: NAGVMQNPRHLVRRRGQEARLRCSPMKGHSHVYWYRQLPEEGLKFMVYLQKENIIDESGMPKERFSAEFPKEGPSILRIQQVVRGDSAAYFCASSPEGGQSRGGYTFGSGTRLTVV.

The chain has TRBV11-2 and TRBJ2-2; D unclear. Trimming cost V 1 base and J 1 base, with 4 bases left between them. Germline lookup yields CDR1 SGHAT and CDR2 FQNNGV. The CDR3 extends over 14 amino acids. CDR3: CASSLAGNTGELFF. CDR3 bases: TGTGCCAGCAGCTTAGCGGGGAACACCGGGGAGCTGTTTTTT.

The chain uses TRBV7-2 and TRBJ1-2; D is undetermined. The ends were cut back, 3 bases at V and 0 bases at J, with 5 bases in the middle. CDR1 SGHTA and CDR2 FQGNSA come from the germline V gene. The CDR3 has 13 amino acids. CDR3 in DNA: TGTGCCAGCAGCTTTGAGCCTAACTATGGCTACACCTTC. This sequence encodes CASSFEPNYGYTF.

This sequence joins TRBV11-2 and TRBJ1-2; D remains ambiguous. Between the trimmed V and J ends, which lost 2 bases and 2 bases, there was a span of 12 bases. Germline CDR1 and CDR2: SGHAT and FQNNGV. CDR3 length: 15 residues. CDR3 region: CASSLTGSLNYGYTF. The CDR3 coding sequence is TGTGCCAGCAGCTTAACGGGAAGCTTGAACTATGGCTACACCTTC.

The gene calls are TRBV29-1 and TRBJ1-5; maybe TRBD1 (6 bases). This CDR3 is built from 14 residues. Germline V gene lookup returns CDR1 SQVTM and CDR2 ANQGSEA. Trimming cost V 4 bases and J 2 bases, with 12 bases left between them. The CDR3 DNA follows: TGCAGCGTTGGAGGGGCAGGGGGCAATCAGCCCCAGCATTTT. Its translation: CSVGGAGGNQPQHF.

The chain has TRBV6-4 and TRBJ1-2; 7 bases are a match to TRBD1. After removal of 4 bases from V and 6 bases from J, the junction contained 2 bases not matched to a gene. CDR3 size: 12 residues. Germline V gene sequence: CDR1 MRHNA, CDR2 SNTAGT. CDR3 protein: CASSVDRDGYTF. The CDR3 coding sequence is TGTGCCAGCAGTGTTGACAGGGATGGCTACACCTTC.

This chain links TRBV6-5 with TRBJ1-1; D is possibly TRBD1 (6 bases). V shed 0 bases and J shed 1 base, with 12 bases lying between them. This CDR3 is built from 16 residues. Germline V CDR1 and CDR2: MNHEY, SVGAGI. CDR3 sequence: CASSYSQGRSNTEAFF. The CDR3, as DNA: TGTGCCAGCAGTTACTCGCAGGGGCGTTCGAACACTGAAGCTTTCTTT.

This chain uses TRBV6-1 with TRBJ2-2; a weak D match, TRBD1 (6 bases). The CDR3 is 14 amino acids. Trimming shortened V by 9 bases and J by 5 bases, and 16 bases separated the two germline ends. CDR1 and CDR2 (germline): MNHNS, SASEGT. CDR3 loop: CASNRDRRTGELFF. The CDR3 coding sequence is TGTGCCAGTAACAGGGATAGGAGGACCGGGGAGCTGTTTTTT.

This chain connects TRBV11-1 to TRBJ2-5; no clear D gene. Looked up from germline, CDR1 is SGHAT and CDR2 is FQDESV (reference sequence). V lost 0 bases and J 4 bases, leaving 12 bases between the germline ends. The CDR3 runs 15 residues. In nucleotides, the CDR3 is TGTGCCAGCAGCTTAGCGCGTCGAGTCGGAGAGACCCAGTACTTC. Encoded protein: CASSLARRVGETQYF.

The V and J genes are TRBV5-6 and TRBJ1-2, with D possibly being TRBD1 (5 bases). The CDR3 spans 14 residues. V was pared by 4 bases and J by 4 bases, with 14 bases between. Germline V gives CDR1 SGHDT, CDR2 YYEEEE. CDR3 DNA sequence: TGTGCCAGCAGCGCCAGGGTCCTACGCTATGGCTACACCTTC. Translating it yields CASSARVLRYGYTF.

The chain links TRBV7-9 to TRBJ1-1; D gene uncertain. Trimming shortened V by 4 bases and J by 6 bases, and 15 bases separated the two germline ends. Germline CDR1 reads SEHNR; CDR2 reads FQNEAQ (reference sequence). The CDR3 contains 14 residues. CDR3 in DNA: TGTGCCAGCAGCTCCCTAGGCTCAGAACCTGAAGCTTTCTTT. Protein sequence: CASSSLGSEPEAFF.

This clone appeared a few times. This sequence joins TRBV29-1 and TRBJ1-4; perhaps TRBD1 as D (5 bases). Between the trimmed V and J ends, which lost 5 bases and 5 bases, there was a span of 12 bases. The CDR3 has 13 amino acids. Germline assignment: CDR1 SQVTM and CDR2 ANQGSEA. CDR3 residues: CSVLPGENEKLFF. CDR3 DNA: TGCAGCGTTTTACCGGGGGAAAATGAAAAACTGTTTTTT.

The V call is TRBV9, the J call TRBJ2-1; D gene uncertain. This CDR3 spans 14 amino acids. The germline V gene has CDR1 SGDLS and CDR2 YYNGEE. Trimming left V 3 bases short and J 5 bases short, with 12 bases between. The CDR3 sequence: CASSETSVDNEQFF. The CDR3 nucleotides are TGTGCCAGCAGCGAGACCAGCGTCGACAATGAGCAGTTCTTC.

The chain couples TRBV25-1 to TRBJ2-7; 7 nucleotides line up with TRBD1. CDR3 length: 13 amino acids. Germline V CDR1 and CDR2: MGHDK, SYGVNS. Trimming took 6 bases from V and 3 from J; bases not matched to a gene: 5. CDR3 sequence reads: CASSEGAGYEQYF. Written as DNA, the CDR3 is TGTGCCAGCAGCGAGGGGGCCGGCTACGAGCAGTACTTC.

In its sample, this clone was seen a few times. This chain uses TRBV16 with TRBJ1-1; no clear D gene. The CDR3 has 13 amino acids. With 0 bases removed from V and 5 bases from J, the gap between germline ends came to 7 bases. Per the germline V gene, CDR1 is KGHSY and CDR2 is FQNENV. The CDR3 DNA follows: TGTGCCAGCAGCCAATCGCGAGGGACTGAAGCTTTCTTT. It encodes CASSQSRGTEAFF.

In its sample, this clone was seen a few times. V gene TRBV25-1 combines with J gene TRBJ2-7; 7 bases fit TRBD2. This CDR3 is 16 amino acids long. Germline V gene data show CDR1 as MGHDK and CDR2 as SYGVNS. V lost 3 bases and J lost 3; bases outside the gene matches: 11. This CDR3 is CASSDPASQRGYEQYF. The CDR3 DNA is TGTGCCAGCAGTGACCCCGCCTCCCAGCGGGGCTACGAGCAGTACTTC.

The chain has TRBV30 and TRBJ1-4; D may be TRBD1 (5 bases). The CDR3 extends over 13 amino acids. Trimming stripped 1 base from V and 4 bases from J, with 7 bases between. Germline V lookup: CDR1 GTSNPN, CDR2 SVGIG (reference sequence). The CDR3 loop is CAWSEGLNEKLFF. The CDR3 nucleotides are TGTGCCTGGAGTGAGGGACTTAATGAAAAACTGTTTTTT.

The chain joins TRBV7-2 to TRBJ2-5; perhaps TRBD2 as D (5 bases). Trimming took 10 bases from V and 9 from J, leaving 27 bases between them. The CDR3 loop spans 15 amino acids. Germline V gene lookup returns CDR1 SGHTA and CDR2 FQGNSA. CDR3 loop: CATGDLWPPLGAQYF. The CDR3 region has the DNA TGTGCCACCGGAGATCTATGGCCCCCCCTCGGGGCCCAGTACTTC.

The V and J genes are TRBV27 and TRBJ2-2; 11 nucleotides align to TRBD2. V lost 4 bases to trimming and J lost 5 bases; unmatched junction nucleotides: 9. Germline lookup yields CDR1 MNHEY and CDR2 SMNVEV (reference sequence). CDR3 size: 17 residues. The CDR3 nucleotides read TGTGCCAGCAGTTCCTCCGGACTAGCGGGCGATACCGGGGAGCTGTTTTTT. It translates to CASSSSGLAGDTGELFF.

The rearrangement joins TRBV28 to TRBJ2-4; 9 bases map to TRBD2. The CDR3 contains 15 residues. Unmatched junction bases numbered 5, after V lost 2 bases and J lost 6 bases. Germline values: CDR1 MDHEN, CDR2 SYDVKM. The CDR3 DNA sequence: TGTGCCAGCAGTTTAATTTCTAGCGGGGTAAACATTCAGTACTTC. Translating it yields CASSLISSGVNIQYF.

The chain couples TRBV7-8 to TRBJ2-1; D is uncertain. CDR1 is SGHVS, CDR2 FQNEAQ, per germline. The CDR3 runs to 12 residues. The germline V and J ends were trimmed by 0 bases and 9 bases, with 6 bases remaining between them. The CDR3 here is CASSLAIGEQFF. The CDR3 DNA sequence: TGTGCCAGCAGCTTAGCTATCGGTGAGCAGTTCTTC.

V gene TRBV30 combines with J gene TRBJ2-7; a possible D gene is TRBD2 (6 bases). CDR1 GTSNPN and CDR2 SVGIG come from the germline V gene (reference sequence). The ends were cut back, 0 bases at V and 3 bases at J, with 9 bases in the middle. This CDR3 has 13 amino acids. The CDR3 nucleotides are TGTGCCTGGAGTGTATCCGGGGGCTACGAGCAGTACTTC. Translation: CAWSVSGGYEQYF.

The rearrangement joins TRBV11-2 to TRBJ2-7; D remains ambiguous. Trimming pared 6 bases from V and 0 bases from J, leaving 9 bases between. The CDR3 has 13 residues. Germline CDR1 SGHAT, CDR2 FQNNGV. CDR3 bases: TGTGCCAGCAGAACAAGGAGCTCCTACGAGCAGTACTTC. It specifies CASRTRSSYEQYF.

CDR3 region: CASSLPGGNTEAFF. In DNA, the CDR3 is TGTGCCAGCAGCTTGCCAGGAGGGAACACTGAAGCTTTCTTT. V and J are TRBV5-5 and TRBJ1-1; D ambiguous. V shed 1 base and J shed 1 base, with 8 bases lying between them. The V gene's germline CDR1 is SGHKS and CDR2 YYEKEE (reference sequence). The CDR3 runs to 14 residues. The variable domain in full, completed from reference TRBV5-5 and TRBJ1-1, reads DAGVTQSPTHLIKTRGQQVTLRCSPISGHKSVSWYQQVLGQGPQFIFQYYEKEERGRGNFPDRFSARQFPNYSSELNVNALLLGDSALYLCASSLPGGNTEAFFGQGTRLTVV.